The rows below give T cell receptor beta chains drawn from one sample of a study of cytomegalovirus exposure and HLA in healthy donors. This table comes from immunoSEQ multiplex PCR, and its TCRdb copy is limited to in-frame clones, with some not included. The profile shows tens of thousands of clones, just under 95% of them singletons. What was sequenced was PBMCs. Source of these receptors: a man aged 18 to 35 in good health and CMV-seronegative. The CDR3 runs from the conserved cysteine through the conserved F or W. The D gene is left open where the match is weak. Clone sizes are given selectively: once, few, many, or a class where the clone is expanded.

clone_size d_call j_call v_call cdr3_nt cdr3_aa
once - TRBJ2-1 TRBV5-4 TGTGCCAGCAGCCCTGGGGGGAGCTCCTACAATGAGCAGTTCTTC CASSPGGSSYNEQFF
- - TRBJ2-5 TRBV2 TGTGCCAGCAGTGAATCGGAGACCCAGTACTTC CASSESETQYF
- TRBD1 TRBJ1-2 TRBV28 TGTGCCAGCAGTCTGGGACAGGGCTATGGCTACACCTTC CASSLGQGYGYTF
- TRBD1 TRBJ2-7 TRBV6-4 TGTGCCAGAACAGGGACAGAACCCTACGAGCAGTACTTC CARTGTEPYEQYF
- - TRBJ1-3 TRBV29-1 TGCAGCGTTGAATCGGCGGCAGGAAACACCATATATTTT CSVESAAGNTIYF
- - TRBJ2-7 TRBV7-9 TGTGCCAGCAGCTTAACACAGAGCTCCTACGAGCAGTACTTC CASSLTQSSYEQYF
- - TRBJ2-7 TRBV4-1 TGCGCCAGCAGCCAAGATCAGGTCGGAACCTACGAGCAGTACTTC CASSQDQVGTYEQYF
- - TRBJ1-1 TRBV2 TGTGCCAGCAGTGAAAGGAGCCTCACAGGGCTTACTGAAGCTTTCTTT CASSERSLTGLTEAFF
- - TRBJ2-7 TRBV6-5 TGTGCCAGCAGCCCAGATCAGCGCTACGAGCAGTACTTC CASSPDQRYEQYF
- - TRBJ2-7 TRBV21-1 TGTGCCAGCAGCAAAGAGGGACAGGGAATGGAATACGAGCAGTACTTC CASSKEGQGMEYEQYF
once - TRBJ2-1 TRBV12-5 TGTGCTAGTGGTTCAATACGTCGCTTCGCGATCTACAATGAGCAGTTCTTC CASGSIRRFAIYNEQFF
- - TRBJ1-3 TRBV19 TGTGCCAGTACCATAGAATTGGCCTCAACAAACACCATATATTTT CASTIELASTNTIYF
- - TRBJ2-3 TRBV6-4 TGTGCCAGCAGTGAGGGTCAGGGTGGCACAGATACGCAGTATTTT CASSEGQGGTDTQYF
- TRBD1 TRBJ2-7 TRBV5-5 TGTGCCAGCAGTCCCACGGGGGGACAGGGGATGGGATCCTACGAGCAGTACTTC CASSPTGGQGMGSYEQYF
- TRBD1 TRBJ2-2 TRBV7-9 TGTGCCAGCAGCTCGGAGAGGGGACAGCGGAGGAACACCGGGGAGCTGTTTTTT CASSSERGQRRNTGELFF
- - TRBJ2-7 TRBV7-9 TGTGCCAGCAGCTTAGACAGTCTCTACGAGCAGTACTTC CASSLDSLYEQYF
- - TRBJ2-3 TRBV11-2 TGTGCCAGCAGCTTACCCTCCACAGATACGCAGTATTTT CASSLPSTDTQYF
- - TRBJ1-2 TRBV18 TGTGCCAGCTCACCCGTAGGTGGCAGCGCTATCGGCTACACCTTC CASSPVGGSAIGYTF
- - TRBJ2-7 TRBV15 TGTGCCACCAGGGAGGGGACGGGCGAGCAGTACTTC CATREGTGEQYF
- - TRBJ2-1 TRBV4-2 TGTGCCAGCAGCCAAGACGGCGGATGGCCGAACAATGAGCAGTTCTTC CASSQDGGWPNNEQFF
- TRBD2 TRBJ2-2 TRBV2 TGTGCCAGCACGGGAGGGCGCACCGGGGAGCTGTTTTTT CASTGGRTGELFF
- TRBD2 TRBJ2-3 TRBV11-3 TGTGCCAGCAGCTTAGGGACTAGTTCGGATACGCAGTATTTT CASSLGTSSDTQYF
- - TRBJ1-2 TRBV6-1 TGTGCCCTGGGGAGCTATGGCTACACCTTC CALGSYGYTF
- TRBD1 TRBJ2-2 TRBV29-1 TGCAGCGTTGTCCGTCAGGGGACAGCTGGGGAGCTGTTTTTT CSVVRQGTAGELFF
- - TRBJ2-1 TRBV30 TGTGCCTGGAGTCTTCTCAGTGAGCAGTTCTTC CAWSLLSEQFF
- - TRBJ1-3 TRBV4-2 TGTGCCAGCAGCCAGACTCCCCTCGGGGGAAACACCATATATTTT CASSQTPLGGNTIYF
- TRBD1 TRBJ1-4 TRBV4-1 TGCGCCAGCAGCCAAGACCTACAGGGGGCGAAGTATGAAAAACTGTTTTTT CASSQDLQGAKYEKLFF
- - TRBJ2-3 TRBV9 TGTGCCAGCAGCGCAAGCGGGAGCACAGATACGCAGTATTTT CASSASGSTDTQYF
- TRBD1 TRBJ1-1 TRBV6-5 TGTGCCAGCAGTCTTAACAGGGGCATGGAGACTGAAGCTTTCTTT CASSLNRGMETEAFF
- - TRBJ2-7 TRBV5-6 TGTGCCAGCAGCTCATTTTTAGGTACTACCGCCTACGAGCAGTACTTC CASSSFLGTTAYEQYF
- TRBD1 TRBJ2-3 TRBV19 TGTGCCGGAACAGGGGCCCATAGGAGCACAGATACGCAGTATTTT CAGTGAHRSTDTQYF
once - TRBJ2-7 TRBV4-2 TGTGCCAGCAGCCAAGAGTGGGCACCTTCCTACGAGCAGTACTTC CASSQEWAPSYEQYF
- - TRBJ1-2 TRBV27 TGTGCCAGCAGGTTGTCGGGGGACTTTAACTATGGCTACACCTTC CASRLSGDFNYGYTF
- TRBD1 TRBJ1-5 TRBV28 TGTGCCAGCAGTTTGGGACAGGGGCGAAATCAGCCCCAGCATTTT CASSLGQGRNQPQHF
- TRBD2 TRBJ2-7 TRBV5-6 TGTGCCAGCTTGAGCGGGAGCTACACCTACGAGCAGTACTTC CASLSGSYTYEQYF
- TRBD2 TRBJ2-5 TRBV7-2 TGTGCCAGCAGCCCTACTAGCGGGAGTGGGGAGACCCAGTACTTC CASSPTSGSGETQYF